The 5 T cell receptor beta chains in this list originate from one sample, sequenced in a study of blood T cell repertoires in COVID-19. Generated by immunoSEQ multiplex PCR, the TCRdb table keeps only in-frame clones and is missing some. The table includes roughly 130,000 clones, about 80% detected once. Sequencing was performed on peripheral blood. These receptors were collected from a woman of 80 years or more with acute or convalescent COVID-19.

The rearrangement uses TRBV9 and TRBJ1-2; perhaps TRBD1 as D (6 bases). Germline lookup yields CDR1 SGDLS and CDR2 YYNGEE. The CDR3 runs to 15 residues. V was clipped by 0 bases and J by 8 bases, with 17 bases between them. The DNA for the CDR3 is TGTGCCAGCAGCGTAGAGAGCACAGGGTGGGCGGGCTACACCTTC. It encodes CASSVESTGWAGYTF.

The CDR3 DNA sequence: TGTGCCAGCAGTGACCGACAGGGTTCCACTGAAGCTTTCTTT. It translates to CASSDRQGSTEAFF. The rearrangement uses TRBV6-4 and TRBJ1-1; 7 bases are shared with TRBD1. Germline V gene data show CDR1 as MRHNA and CDR2 as SNTAGT. This CDR3 is built from 14 residues. Trimming cost V 2 bases and J 4 bases; bases outside gene matches: 4.

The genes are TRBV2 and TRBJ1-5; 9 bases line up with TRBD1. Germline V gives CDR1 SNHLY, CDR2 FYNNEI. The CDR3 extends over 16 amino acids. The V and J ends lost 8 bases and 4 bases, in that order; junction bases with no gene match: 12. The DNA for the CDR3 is TGTGCCAGCGCTTTTGGCGGGACAGGGCCAAATCAGCCCCAGCATTTT. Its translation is CASAFGGTGPNQPQHF.

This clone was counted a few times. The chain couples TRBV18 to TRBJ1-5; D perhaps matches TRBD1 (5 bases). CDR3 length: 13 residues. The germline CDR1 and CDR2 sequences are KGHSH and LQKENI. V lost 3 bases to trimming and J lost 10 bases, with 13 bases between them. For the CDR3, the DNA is TGTGCCAGCTCACCCCAAAAGCAGGGACCCCAGCATTTT. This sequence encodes CASSPQKQGPQHF.

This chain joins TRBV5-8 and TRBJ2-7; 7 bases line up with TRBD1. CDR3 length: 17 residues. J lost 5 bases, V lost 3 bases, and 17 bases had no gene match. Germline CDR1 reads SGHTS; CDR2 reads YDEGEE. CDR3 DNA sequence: TGTGCCAGCAGCTACCAGGTCATGGACAGGTTAATCAACGAGCAGTACTTC. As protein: CASSYQVMDRLINEQYF. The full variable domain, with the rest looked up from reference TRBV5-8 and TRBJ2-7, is EAGVTQSPTHLIKTRGQQATLRCSPISGHTSVYWYQQALGLGLQFLLWYDEGEERNRGNFPPRFSGRQFPNYSSELNVNALELEDSALYLCASSYQVMDRLINEQYFGPGTRLTVT.